This TCR beta chain was observed in a study of blood T cell repertoires in COVID-19. Study-level background: From T cells, B-cell-depleted T cells, or PBMCs came the material, which was cDNA or gDNA.

The CDR3 sequence is 12 residues long. The V and J ends lost 6 bases and 3 bases respectively, with 8 bases between them. Authors' methods: For nucleated cells, counts were estimated from reference gene primer amplification. This table comes from immunoSEQ multiplex PCR, and its TCRdb copy is limited to in-frame clones, with some not included. V and J calls and clone size are given by that table; D and trimming were obtained from the DNA. The data show approximately 67,000 clones, with roughly nine tenths seen just once and under 8.5% held by the top ten. This receptor was taken from a human donor in a cohort sampled during active COVID-19. Sequencing input: peripheral blood. The J gene is TRBJ1-1, the V gene TRBV12-3 or TRBV12-4, with no clear D. The CDR3 spells CASSPGDTEAFF. In nucleotides, the CDR3 is TGTGCCAGCAGCCCCGGGGACACTGAAGCTTTCTTT.